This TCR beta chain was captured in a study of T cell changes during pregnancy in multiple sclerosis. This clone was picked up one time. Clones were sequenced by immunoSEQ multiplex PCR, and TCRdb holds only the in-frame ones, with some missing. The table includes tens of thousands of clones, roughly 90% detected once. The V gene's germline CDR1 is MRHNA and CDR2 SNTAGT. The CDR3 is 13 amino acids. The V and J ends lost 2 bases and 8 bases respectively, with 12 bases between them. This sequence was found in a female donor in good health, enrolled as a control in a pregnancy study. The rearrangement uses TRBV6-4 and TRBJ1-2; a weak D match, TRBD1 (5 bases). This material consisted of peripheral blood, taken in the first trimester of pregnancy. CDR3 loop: CASSDKGIVGYTF. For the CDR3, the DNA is TGTGCCAGCAGTGACAAGGGGATTGTCGGCTACACCTTC.